A single sample gave rise to the 10 T cell receptor beta chains below, sequenced in a study of blood T cell repertoires in COVID-19. Repertoires were generated with immunoSEQ multiplex PCR, while TCRdb's copy carries only in-frame clones and drops some. The sample carries 200,000 or so clones, roughly 90% recorded once. Sequenced: peripheral blood. The receptors here all came from a middle-aged woman who had recovered from COVID-19.

V and J are TRBV28 and TRBJ2-7; 9 bases agree with TRBD1. Germline V lookup: CDR1 MDHEN, CDR2 SYDVKM. With V trimmed by 3 bases and J by 4 bases, 10 bases remained unmatched. This CDR3 spans 16 amino acids. The CDR3 DNA sequence: TGTGCCAGCAGTTTCCGAGGGACAGGGCTGCTTTACGAGCAGTACTTC. As protein: CASSFRGTGLLYEQYF.

The J gene is TRBJ2-7, the V gene TRBV19; perhaps TRBD2 as D (5 bases). This CDR3 is 13 amino acids long. CDR1 and CDR2 (germline): LNHDA, SQIVND (reference sequence). Trimming left V 5 bases short and J 1 base short, with 9 bases between. CDR3 coding DNA: TGTGCCAGTAGTGCAGCGGCGTCCTACGAGCAGTACTTC. Protein: CASSAAASYEQYF.

The rearrangement joins TRBV9 to TRBJ1-3; D remains ambiguous. This CDR3 contains 15 residues. CDR1 is SGDLS, CDR2 YYNGEE, per germline. V lost 4 bases, J lost 4 bases, and 15 bases lay in between. The CDR3 nucleotides read TGTGCCAGCAGCCCCAGCGGCGGTACCGGAAACACCATATATTTT. This translates into CASSPSGGTGNTIYF.

The chain combines TRBV27 with TRBJ2-2; TRBD2 is a possible D gene (5 bases). The CDR3 has 15 amino acids. Germline V CDR1 and CDR2: MNHEY, SMNVEV (reference sequence). Trimming stripped 3 bases from V and 0 bases from J, with 8 bases between. The CDR3 region has the DNA TGTGCCAGCAGTTTCGCCGGGACGAACACCGGGGAGCTGTTTTTT. This sequence encodes CASSFAGTNTGELFF.

The chain uses TRBV7-2 and TRBJ2-3, with unresolved D. The germline gives CDR1 SGHTA, CDR2 FQGNSA. V was shortened by 3 bases and J by 0 bases, with 13 bases between the two germline ends. This CDR3 is 16 amino acids long. The CDR3 nucleotides are TGTGCCAGCAGCTTGATGGCTCGAGGAAGCACAGATACGCAGTATTTT. Its translation: CASSLMARGSTDTQYF.

This rearrangement joins TRBV11-2 to TRBJ1-1, with 9 bases aligning to TRBD1. CDR1 and CDR2 (germline): SGHAT, FQNNGV. The CDR3 is 15 amino acids. Germline trimming cut 5 bases from V and 2 bases from J; bases unmatched to any gene: 6. The CDR3 coding sequence is TGTGCCAGCAGCCCGTTACAGGGGGCTAACACTGAAGCTTTCTTT. Translated: CASSPLQGANTEAFF.

This chain uses TRBV24-1 with TRBJ1-3, with D possibly TRBD1 on 5 matching bases. The CDR3 runs 16 residues. V was trimmed by 5 bases and J by 0 bases, leaving 13 bases between them. The germline V gene encodes CDR1 KGHDR and CDR2 SFDVKD. CDR3 loop: CATSGPDRYSGNTIYF. In DNA, the CDR3 is TGTGCCACCAGTGGTCCTGACAGATACTCTGGAAACACCATATATTTT.

V and J are TRBV9 and TRBJ1-4; D is unclear. Germline values: CDR1 SGDLS, CDR2 YYNGEE. CDR3 length: 14 residues. Trimming removed 0 bases from V and 3 bases from J, with 6 bases in between. The CDR3 region has the DNA TGTGCCAGCAGCGTAGCTTCCGCTAATGAAAAACTGTTTTTT. Amino acid sequence: CASSVASANEKLFF.

J is TRBJ2-1 and V is TRBV19, with 10 bases fitting TRBD2. Germline values: CDR1 LNHDA, CDR2 SQIVND (reference sequence). The CDR3 has 16 amino acids. V trimming: 0 bases; J trimming: 5 bases; junction bases outside the gene matches: 4. CDR3 loop: CASSIDRLAGDNEQFF. CDR3 coding DNA: TGTGCCAGTAGTATAGATCGGCTAGCGGGAGACAATGAGCAGTTCTTC.

This clone was seen a few times. The J gene is TRBJ2-1, the V gene TRBV6-5; 11 bases map to TRBD1. Germline V gives CDR1 MNHEY, CDR2 SVGAGI. This CDR3 comprises 14 residues. V lost 7 bases and J lost 6; bases outside the gene matches: 5. The CDR3 DNA is TGTGCCAGCAATGTCGGACAGGGGGCCAATGAGCAGTTCTTC. It translates to CASNVGQGANEQFF.